Listed below are T cell receptor beta chains from one sample, sequenced in a study of shared clonotypes between healthy human individuals. TCRdb's copy holds only in-frame clones and misses some; the assay was immunoSEQ multiplex PCR. The table records roughly 510,000 clones, nearly 80% of them present only once. The sequenced sample was PBMCs. The receptors originated from a woman in her thirties or forties in good health. Some clones in this sample may be carry-over from other donors' samples. CDR3s include the opening cysteine and the closing phenylalanine or tryptophan. The D gene is left open where the match is weak. Some rows have no size entry. The others give once, few or many, or a class for an expanded clone.

v_gene	j_gene	abundance	d_gene	CDR3nt	CDR3aa
TRBV19	TRBJ2-7	NA	TRBD2	TGTGCCAGTACCGCGGGGGGCGCGAAGTCCGAGCAGTACTTC	CASTAGGAKSEQYF
TRBV7-9	TRBJ2-7	NA	NA	TGTGCCAGCACCCCCGACTACCCCTACGAGCAGTACTTC	CASTPDYPYEQYF
TRBV7-2	TRBJ2-1	once	NA	TGTGCCAGCAGCTTATGGGGCCAGGCAAGCGATGAGCAGTTCTTC	CASSLWGQASDEQFF
TRBV5-4	TRBJ2-3	NA	NA	TGTGCCAGCAGCTCCAGGACGTCCACAGATACGCAGTATTTT	CASSSRTSTDTQYF
TRBV5-4	TRBJ2-7	NA	NA	TGTGCCAGCAGCTTGGGGCCAAGCTCCTACGAGCAGTACTTC	CASSLGPSSYEQYF
TRBV29-1	TRBJ1-4	NA	NA	TGCAGCGTTGAAGATCGGGGTGCTAATGAAAAACTGTTTTTT	CSVEDRGANEKLFF
TRBV7-6	TRBJ2-5	NA	TRBD2	TGTGCCAGCAGCTTAGCGCCTAGCGGGATCCAAGAGACCCAGTACTTC	CASSLAPSGIQETQYF
TRBV19	TRBJ1-3	NA	TRBD1	TGTGCCAGTAGCCGCGACAGGGGGCATTTAGAAACTGGAAACACCATATATTTT	CASSRDRGHLETGNTIYF
TRBV5-5	TRBJ2-7	NA	TRBD2	TGTGCCAGCAGCTTGGCCCTCGGGAGGGTCTACGAGCAGTACTTC	CASSLALGRVYEQYF
TRBV9	TRBJ1-5	NA	NA	TGTGCCAGCAGCTCGGGGAGTCAGCCCCAGCATTTT	CASSSGSQPQHF
TRBV19	TRBJ1-1	NA	NA	TGTGCCAGTAGTATGTTACACACTGAAGCTTTCTTT	CASSMLHTEAFF
TRBV30	TRBJ2-2	NA	NA	TGTGCCTCTGGAGAGGGGTGGGACACCGGGGAGCTGTTTTTT	CASGEGWDTGELFF
TRBV2	TRBJ2-3	NA	TRBD2	TGTGCCAGCAGTGACATCCCGGGACTAGCGGGGGGCACAGATACGCAGTATTTT	CASSDIPGLAGGTDTQYF
TRBV15	TRBJ2-5	NA	NA	TGTGCCACCAGCAGTTCCGGGACCTTCAGGGAGACCCAGTACTTC	CATSSSGTFRETQYF
TRBV28	TRBJ1-2	once	NA	TGTGCCAGCAGTCAGGTACGGCTCTATGGCTACACCTTC	CASSQVRLYGYTF
TRBV6-4	TRBJ2-5	NA	TRBD2	TGTGCCAGCAGTAGACTAGCGGGCCAGCAAGAGACCCAGTACTTC	CASSRLAGQQETQYF
TRBV29-1	TRBJ2-2	NA	NA	TGCAGCGTTCCGGCAGAGGACACCGGGGAGCTGTTTTTT	CSVPAEDTGELFF
TRBV7-2	TRBJ2-3	few	TRBD2	TGTGCCAGCAGCTTAGTGCGGGGGCTTAGCGGGAGGGAAACAGATACGCAGTATTTT	CASSLVRGLSGRETDTQYF
TRBV18	TRBJ2-1	NA	NA	TGTGCCAGCTCCCTATTAGCGGATTACAATGAGCAGTTCTTC	CASSLLADYNEQFF
TRBV11-1	TRBJ2-4	NA	TRBD1	TGTGCCAGCAACGACAGGGCTGGAAACATTCAGTACTTC	CASNDRAGNIQYF
TRBV19	TRBJ2-3	NA	NA	TGTGCCAGTAGTATGGGCAGACGCACAGATACGCAGTATTTT	CASSMGRRTDTQYF
TRBV28	TRBJ1-1	NA	NA	TGTGCCAGCAGTTTAGGGGGCAGGGCAGAGAACACTGAAGCTTTCTTT	CASSLGGRAENTEAFF
TRBV11-2	TRBJ1-5	NA	NA	TGTGCCAGCAGCCCTAAAACGGGAGGGGTCAATCAGCCCCAGCATTTT	CASSPKTGGVNQPQHF
TRBV28	TRBJ1-1	NA	NA	TGTGCCAGCAGAAGGCAGCTGAACACTGAAGCTTTCTTT	CASRRQLNTEAFF
TRBV19	TRBJ2-1	NA	TRBD2	TGTGCCAGTAGTATCCACGGGACTAGCGGGAATGAGCAGTTCTTC	CASSIHGTSGNEQFF
TRBV7-2	TRBJ2-7	once	TRBD2	TGTGCCAGCAGCATTACTAGCGGGAGGTCCTACGAGCAGTACTTC	CASSITSGRSYEQYF
TRBV11-3	TRBJ2-1	NA	NA	TGTGCCAGCAGCTTGGGGGCCGACAATGAGCAGTTCTTC	CASSLGADNEQFF
TRBV7-3	TRBJ2-1	NA	NA	TGTGCCAGCAGCTTAACGGACAGCTCCTACAATGAGCAGTTCTTC	CASSLTDSSYNEQFF
TRBV2	TRBJ1-5	few	NA	TGTGCCAGCGATCTGTGGGGTAGCAATCAGCCCCAGCATTTT	CASDLWGSNQPQHF
TRBV5-1	TRBJ1-1	NA	NA	TGCGCCAGCAGCTTGGGTGGCAGCTTGAACACTGAAGCTTTCTTT	CASSLGGSLNTEAFF
TRBV7-9	TRBJ2-5	NA	TRBD1	TGCGCCAGCAGCCAAGAAGCCGGGACAGGCGGTGAGACCCAGTACTTC	CASSQEAGTGGETQYF
TRBV2	TRBJ2-5	NA	TRBD2	TGTGCCAGCAGCGGACTAGCGGGAGACCAAGAGACCCAGTACTTC	CASSGLAGDQETQYF
TRBV5-1	TRBJ2-3	NA	TRBD2	TGCGCCAGCAGCTTGACGACTAGCGGGACCACCACAGATACGCAGTATTTT	CASSLTTSGTTTDTQYF
TRBV15	TRBJ2-6	many	NA	TGTGCCACCAGCAGAGAGGACTCTGGGGCCAACGTCCTGACTTTC	CATSREDSGANVLTF
TRBV10-2	TRBJ1-4	NA	NA	TGCGCCAGCAGTGATATTCGGGCAGGGCATAATGAAAAACTGTTTTTT	CASSDIRAGHNEKLFF
TRBV5-6	TRBJ1-5	NA	TRBD1	TGTGCCAGCAGCCTGGGGTTGGGACAGGAGAATCAGCCCCAGCATTTT	CASSLGLGQENQPQHF
TRBV28	TRBJ2-1	NA	NA	TGTGCCAGCAGTTTGGACCCGACTAACAATGAGCAGTTCTTC	CASSLDPTNNEQFF
TRBV11-1	TRBJ2-1	NA	TRBD1	TGTGCCAGCAGCTTGAGACAGGGCCCCCCGAATGAGCAGTTCTTC	CASSLRQGPPNEQFF
TRBV5-1	TRBJ2-7	NA	NA	TGCGCCAGCAGCTTGGGACTAGAAAATTACGAGCAGTACTTC	CASSLGLENYEQYF
TRBV19	TRBJ1-1	few	TRBD1	TGTGCCAGTAGTGCCTTACAGGGGCGGGGCACTGAAGCTTTCTTT	CASSALQGRGTEAFF